The 21 T cell receptor beta chains listed next were all sequenced from one sample in a study of cytomegalovirus exposure and HLA in healthy donors. The PCR made use of 60 Vbeta and 13 Jbeta primers. This table comes from immunoSEQ multiplex PCR, and its TCRdb copy is limited to in-frame clones, with some not included. The sample holds some 250,000 clones, around 81% seen once. The sequencing sample was made of PBMCs. Receptor source: a woman aged 60 to 75 in good health and CMV-seropositive.

This clone was detected once. The V call is TRBV6-4, the J call TRBJ2-6; a weak D match, TRBD1 (6 bases). Germline-derived CDR1 and CDR2 are MRHNA and SNTAGT. CDR3 length: 15 residues. Trimming removed 6 bases from V and 1 base from J, with 10 bases in between. In DNA form, the CDR3 reads TGTGCCAGCAGCCCAACAGGGTCTGGGGCCAACGTCCTGACTTTC. It codes for CASSPTGSGANVLTF.

The chain carries TRBV15 and TRBJ1-6, with D perhaps matching TRBD1 (5 bases). The V and J ends lost 2 bases and 10 bases respectively, with 21 bases between them. CDR3 size: 17 residues. Germline V gene data show CDR1 as LNHNV and CDR2 as YYDKDF (reference sequence). The CDR3 nucleotides read TGTGCCACCAGCAGACCCTCCCCCGGGACTACTAGCTCACCCCTCCACTTT. Translated, it gives CATSRPSPGTTSSPLHF.

J is TRBJ1-2 and V is TRBV6-1; tentatively, D is TRBD1 (5 bases). Trimming shortened V by 1 base and J by 5 bases, and 14 bases separated the two germline ends. The germline CDR1 and CDR2 sequences are MNHNS and SASEGT. There are 15 residues in the CDR3. CDR3 bases: TGTGCCAGCAGTGAAGTGGCAGGGTCTAGGTATGGCTACACCTTC. Protein product: CASSEVAGSRYGYTF.

The chain carries TRBV13 and TRBJ2-3, with TRBD1 matching over 10 bases. The CDR3 is 15 amino acids. The V gene end was trimmed by 2 bases and the J gene end by 3 bases; junction bases not matched to a gene: 2. Germline CDR1 reads PRHDT; CDR2 reads FYEKMQ (reference sequence). The CDR3 spells CASSLPGQGTDTQYF. CDR3 coding DNA: TGTGCCAGCAGCTTACCGGGACAGGGGACAGATACGCAGTATTTT.

Turning to this clone: A read error may explain this, as a much larger clone is one base away. As DNA, the CDR3 is TGTGCCAACAGTGTTGTGGCACGAACACAGGAGCGATACACCTTC. Amino acid sequence: CANSVVARTQERYTF. The chain uses TRBV6-1 and TRBJ1-2, with D maybe TRBD1 (5 bases). The CDR3 extends over 15 amino acids. Germline values: CDR1 MNHNS, CDR2 SASEGT.

The V gene is TRBV10-3, the J gene TRBJ2-1; 11 positions agree with TRBD1. The CDR3 runs to 16 residues. Germline V gene data show CDR1 as ENHRY and CDR2 as SYGVKD. Trimming removed 7 bases from V and 2 bases from J; junction bases left unmatched: 7. The chain's CDR3 is CAINNPGQGAYNEQFF. CDR3 bases: TGTGCCATCAATAACCCGGGACAGGGGGCCTACAATGAGCAGTTCTTC.

In the case of this clone: In the same sample, other DNA sequences code for this CDR3. The V gene is TRBV5-1, the J gene TRBJ2-3; D might be TRBD1 (5 bases). V was pared by 0 bases and J by 6 bases, with 5 bases between. The germline V gene has CDR1 SGHRS and CDR2 YFSETQ. The CDR3 covers 12 residues. The CDR3 bases are TGCGCCAGCAGCTTGGACAGGGATACGCAGTATTTT. Encoded protein: CASSLDRDTQYF.

The rearrangement uses TRBV30 and TRBJ1-1; 8 bases agree with TRBD1. The CDR3 runs 13 residues. From germline, CDR1 is GTSNPN and CDR2 SVGIG (reference sequence). The junction had 10 bases not matched to a gene; V was cut back by 2 bases and J by 11 bases. The CDR3 bases are TGTGCCTGGAGTACAGACAGGGGTACTACCGCTTTCTTT. It codes for CAWSTDRGTTAFF.

The rearrangement uses TRBV10-3 and TRBJ1-5, with a weak D call TRBD1 (6 bases). Trimming stripped 0 bases from V and 0 bases from J, with 6 bases between. CDR1 ENHRY and CDR2 SYGVKD come from the germline V gene. The CDR3 covers 15 residues. CDR3 sequence reads: CAISESDSSNQPQHF. The CDR3 nucleotides read TGTGCCATCAGTGAGTCGGACAGTAGCAATCAGCCCCAGCATTTT.

The chain's CDR3 is CASSRPGQPNYGYTF. Written as DNA, the CDR3 is TGTGCCAGCAGTAGACCGGGACAGCCCAACTATGGCTACACCTTC. The chain couples TRBV2 to TRBJ1-2, with 7 bases fitting TRBD1. The CDR3 contains 15 residues. Per germline, CDR1 SNHLY and CDR2 FYNNEI. V lost 5 bases and J lost 2; bases outside the gene matches: 8.

This chain connects TRBV11-2 to TRBJ1-2; no clear D gene. Germline CDR1 SGHAT, CDR2 FQNNGV. The CDR3 loop spans 13 amino acids. The V and J ends lost 2 bases and 3 bases respectively, with 7 bases between them. CDR3 DNA sequence: TGTGCCAGCAGCTTACGACACGACTATGGCTACACCTTC. Protein product: CASSLRHDYGYTF. Using reference TRBV11-2 and TRBJ1-2 for the parts outside the CDR3, the full variable domain is EAGVAQSPRYKIIEKRQSVAFWCNPISGHATLYWYQQILGQGPKLLIQFQNNGVVDDSQLPKDRFSAERLKGVDSTLKIQPAKLEDSAVYLCASSLRHDYGYTFGSGTRLTVV.

V gene TRBV9 combines with J gene TRBJ2-5; TRBD1 matches at 10 bases. The CDR3 sequence is 16 residues long. The V gene's germline CDR1 is SGDLS and CDR2 YYNGEE. Trimming at V came to 4 bases and at J to 7 bases, leaving 13 bases not matched to a gene. The CDR3 nucleotides are TGTGCCAGCAGCACCCCAGATGACAGGGGGCAGGGGACCCAGTACTTC. Its translation is CASSTPDDRGQGTQYF.

The chain employs TRBV7-9 and TRBJ2-7; 7 bases match TRBD1. Germline CDR1 reads SEHNR; CDR2 reads FQNEAQ (reference sequence). V was pared by 5 bases and J by 6 bases, with 4 bases of the junction left unmatched. The CDR3 has 12 residues. The CDR3 DNA is TGTGCCAGCAGCGCCTCAGGGGGCGAGCAGTACTTC. Translated, it gives CASSASGGEQYF.

The chain has TRBV19 and TRBJ2-2; 11 bases map to TRBD2. Germline lookup yields CDR1 LNHDA and CDR2 SQIVND (reference sequence). V shed 2 bases, J shed 8 bases, and the junction held 10 bases outside the gene matches. This CDR3 contains 17 residues. The CDR3 nucleotides are TGTGCCAGTAGTATATTGGTGACTAGCGGGATATTAGGGGAGCTGTTTTTT. Translated, it gives CASSILVTSGILGELFF.

The chain combines TRBV21-1 with TRBJ2-7; the listed D gene, TRBD2, was not tested against the DNA. TRBV21-1 is annotated as a pseudogene. The CDR3 spans 11 residues. The CDR3 spells CAIPRPYGQYF. The CDR3 DNA reads as TGTGCCATCCCGCGCCCTTACGGGCAGTACTTC.

The rearrangement uses TRBV9 and TRBJ1-1; D unresolved. This CDR3 has 15 amino acids. Trimming stripped 5 bases from V and 0 bases from J, with 14 bases between. Germline loops: CDR1 SGDLS, CDR2 YYNGEE. The CDR3: CASSDSLTVNTEAFF. In DNA, the CDR3 is TGTGCCAGCAGTGACTCTTTGACGGTGAACACTGAAGCTTTCTTT.

The chain couples TRBV9 to TRBJ2-3; TRBD2 matches at 9 bases. Germline assignment: CDR1 SGDLS and CDR2 YYNGEE. This CDR3 is built from 16 residues. The trim removed 0 bases at V and 0 bases at J, leaving 2 bases unmatched. CDR3 in DNA: TGTGCCAGCAGCGTAGAGAGCGGGGGGAGCACAGATACGCAGTATTTT. This encodes CASSVESGGSTDTQYF. Drawing the rest from reference TRBV9 and TRBJ2-3, the complete variable domain is DSGVTQTPKHLITATGQRVTLRCSPRSGDLSVYWYQQSLDQGLQFLIQYYNGEERAKGNILERFSAQQFPDLHSELNLSSLELGDSALYFCASSVESGGSTDTQYFGPGTRLTVL.

The chain links TRBV21-1 to TRBJ2-7; the D call TRBD2 from the table was never checked on the DNA. TRBV21-1 counts as a pseudogene. The CDR3 has 17 amino acids. The CDR3 nucleotides are TGTGCCAGCAGCAGGAGATCCGGGACTCGGAAGGGCTACGAGCAGTACTTC. Amino acid sequence: CASSRRSGTRKGYEQYF.

The CDR3: CASSVESLRNEQFF. The CDR3 bases are TGTGCCAGCAGCGTAGAATCGTTGAGGAATGAGCAGTTCTTC. The chain has TRBV9 and TRBJ2-1; D not certain. V was pared by 0 bases and J by 7 bases, with 11 bases between. This CDR3 comprises 14 residues. Germline V gene sequence: CDR1 SGDLS, CDR2 YYNGEE.

This sequence joins TRBV14 and TRBJ2-7; possible D gene TRBD1, 6 bases. The CDR3 is 15 amino acids. The V end lost 4 bases, the J end lost 2 bases, and 15 bases lay between the germline ends. Germline lookup yields CDR1 SGHDN and CDR2 FVKESK. For the CDR3, the DNA is TGTGCCAGCAGCCTCCCTACAGGGTTCCCCTACGAGCAGTACTTC. Translating gives CASSLPTGFPYEQYF.

The chain employs TRBV6-1 and TRBJ1-1; D is undetermined. The CDR3 has 15 residues. The V and J ends lost 0 bases and 0 bases respectively, with 8 bases between them. Germline V gene sequence: CDR1 MNHNS, CDR2 SASEGT. The CDR3 DNA follows: TGTGCCAGCAGTGAAGCGGGCAGCATGAACACTGAAGCTTTCTTT. Its protein is CASSEAGSMNTEAFF.